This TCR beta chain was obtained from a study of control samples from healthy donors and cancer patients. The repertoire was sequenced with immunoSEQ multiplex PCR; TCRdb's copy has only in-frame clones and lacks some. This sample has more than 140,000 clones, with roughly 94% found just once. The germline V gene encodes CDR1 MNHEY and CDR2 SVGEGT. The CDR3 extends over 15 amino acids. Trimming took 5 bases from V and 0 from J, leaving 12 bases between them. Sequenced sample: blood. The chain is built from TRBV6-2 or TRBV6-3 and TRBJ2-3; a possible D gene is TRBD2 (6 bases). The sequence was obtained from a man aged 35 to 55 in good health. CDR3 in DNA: TGTGCCAGCAGTCAGGACTATTCTAGCACAGATACGCAGTATTTT. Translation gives CASSQDYSSTDTQYF.